This T cell receptor beta chain was documented in a study of blood T cell repertoires in COVID-19. Here immunoSEQ multiplex PCR was the method, and the copy in TCRdb shows in-frame clones only, minus some. The sample shows roughly 51,000 clones, more than 75% of them seen only once. Losses at the gene ends were 1 base for V and 5 bases for J; bases not matched to a gene: 6. The CDR3 covers 14 residues. Looked up from germline, CDR1 is SGDLS and CDR2 is YYNGEE. This TCR came from a man over 45 with active COVID-19. The sequenced sample consisted of peripheral blood. The chain couples TRBV9 to TRBJ2-7, with 7 bases identical to TRBD1. The CDR3 loop is CASSVMDRIDEQYF. CDR3 DNA: TGTGCCAGCAGCGTAATGGACAGGATCGACGAGCAGTACTTC.